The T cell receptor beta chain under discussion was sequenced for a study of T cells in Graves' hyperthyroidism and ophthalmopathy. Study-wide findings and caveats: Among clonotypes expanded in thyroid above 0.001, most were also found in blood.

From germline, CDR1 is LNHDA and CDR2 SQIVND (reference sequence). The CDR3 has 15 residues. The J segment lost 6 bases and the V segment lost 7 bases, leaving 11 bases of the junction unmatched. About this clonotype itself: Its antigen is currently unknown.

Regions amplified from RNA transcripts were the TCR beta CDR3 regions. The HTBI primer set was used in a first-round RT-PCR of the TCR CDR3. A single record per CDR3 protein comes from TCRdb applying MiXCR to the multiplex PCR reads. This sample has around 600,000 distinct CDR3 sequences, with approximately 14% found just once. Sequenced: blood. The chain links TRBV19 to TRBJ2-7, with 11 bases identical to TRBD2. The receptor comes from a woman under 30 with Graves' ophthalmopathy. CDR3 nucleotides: TGTGCCAGTAAGGTCACTAGCGGGAGCTTTTCCGAGCAGTACTTC. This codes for CASKVTSGSFSEQYF.